The 29 T cell receptor beta chains below come from one sample, sequenced in a study of neurological immune-mediated disorders. TCRdb passed the 5' RACE reads through MiXCR, listing each CDR3 protein once. The sample consists of tens of thousands of distinct CDR3 sequences, approximately 17% of them appearing once. Sequencing used PBMCs. These receptors were collected from a woman aged 40 to 50 in good health.

Many counts were recorded for this clonotype. This chain links TRBV27 with TRBJ1-4, with a weak D call TRBD1 (5 bases). Germline V gives CDR1 MNHEY, CDR2 SMNVEV (reference sequence). V lost 2 bases, J lost 4 bases, and 8 bases lay in between. This CDR3 comprises 14 residues. CDR3 sequence: CASSLRGDNEKLFF. The CDR3 DNA reads TGTGCCAGCAGTTTACGGGGCGATAATGAAAAACTGTTTTTT.

This clonotype was counted at least ten times. This chain uses TRBV5-5 with TRBJ1-6; D unresolved. The CDR3 has 15 residues. Between the trimmed V and J ends, which lost 5 bases and 5 bases, there was a span of 14 bases. Germline V gives CDR1 SGHKS, CDR2 YYEKEE (reference sequence). CDR3 nucleotides: TGTGCCAGCAGACCGTTAACGGCTGATAATTCACCCCTCCACTTT. Translated: CASRPLTADNSPLHF.

This clonotype was recorded a few times. This rearrangement joins TRBV10-3 to TRBJ1-1; D is unclear. CDR1 ENHRY and CDR2 SYGVKD come from the germline V gene. The V and J ends lost 1 base and 7 bases respectively, with 13 bases between them. There are 14 residues in the CDR3. Here the CDR3 DNA reads TGTGCCATCAGTGAGTATGGACCCCCCGATGAAGCTTTCTTT. Protein: CAISEYGPPDEAFF.

This clonotype was observed at least ten times. V is TRBV11-1 and J is TRBJ2-3; D gene unclear. V lost 3 bases to trimming and J lost 4 bases, with 11 bases between them. Germline CDR1 SGHAT, CDR2 FQDESV (reference sequence). This CDR3 is built from 14 residues. The CDR3 spells CASSFNMPPDTQYF. The CDR3 DNA reads as TGTGCCAGCAGCTTCAACATGCCGCCAGATACGCAGTATTTT.

The chain links TRBV20-1 to TRBJ1-6; perhaps TRBD1 as D (5 bases). This CDR3 comprises 14 residues. Germline loops: CDR1 DFQATT, CDR2 SNEGSKA (reference sequence). The V end lost 6 bases, the J end lost 6 bases, and 15 bases lay between the germline ends. CDR3 nucleotides: TGCAGTGCCTACTCAGGGATGACTAATTCACCCCTCCACTTT. Translating it yields CSAYSGMTNSPLHF.

This chain joins TRBV28 and TRBJ1-1; no reliable D call. This CDR3 has 13 residues. Germline CDR1 MDHEN, CDR2 SYDVKM. V lost 3 bases to trimming and J lost 5 bases, with 10 bases between them. The CDR3 bases are TGTGCCAGCAGTTTCTTGGGAGGGACTGAAGCTTTCTTT. Amino acid sequence: CASSFLGGTEAFF.

This clonotype was found many times. This chain links TRBV5-1 with TRBJ2-3; 9 bases align to TRBD2. This CDR3 has 18 residues. The germline V gene encodes CDR1 SGHRS and CDR2 YFSETQ. J lost 0 bases, V lost 0 bases, and 8 bases had no gene match. The CDR3 nucleotides read TGCGCCAGCAGCTTGGAAACTAGCGGGCGTGCTAGCACAGATACGCAGTATTTT. Amino acid sequence: CASSLETSGRASTDTQYF.

This clonotype has at least ten counts. The rearrangement joins TRBV4-3 to TRBJ2-4, with 8 positions matching TRBD1. Germline loops: CDR1 LGHNA, CDR2 YSLEER. CDR3 size: 16 residues. V shed 4 bases and J 6 bases; nucleotides not matched to a gene: 11. Here the CDR3 reads CASSPKPQGAVNIQYF. DNA for the CDR3: TGCGCCAGCAGCCCTAAACCTCAGGGGGCGGTAAACATTCAGTACTTC.

A word on this clonotype: A much bigger clone sits one base away, suggesting this may be a read error. The chain is built from TRBV7-3 and TRBJ2-1, with unresolved D. The CDR3 covers 15 residues. The V end was cut by 5 bases, the J end by 6 bases, with 17 bases between. CDR1 is SGHTA, CDR2 FQGTGA, per germline. CDR3: CASSPALSWGNEQFF. The CDR3 DNA sequence: TGTGCCAGCAGCCCCGCCCTGTCGTGGGGCAATGAGCAGTTCTTC.

The table lists this clonotype with a few counts. A much larger clone sits a single nucleotide away, making a read error possible. This chain links TRBV7-8 with TRBJ2-5, with D perhaps matching TRBD1 (6 bases). Trimming cost V 3 bases and J 7 bases, with 15 bases left between them. Germline V gives CDR1 SGHVS, CDR2 FQNEAQ. The CDR3 sequence is 14 residues long. As DNA, the CDR3 is TGTGCCAGCAGCTTTACAGGGAAGTCAGTGACCCAGTACTTC. It yields the protein CASSFTGKSVTQYF.

Ten or more counts support this clonotype. V usage is TRBV12-3 or TRBV12-4 and J usage is TRBJ1-2, with D unresolved. CDR3 length: 13 amino acids. V dropped 1 base and J dropped 4 bases, with 7 bases sitting between them. The CDR3 is CASSLGVIYGYTF. CDR3 DNA: TGTGCCAGCAGTTTAGGGGTTATCTATGGCTACACCTTC.

This clonotype was found many times. The rearrangement joins TRBV10-3 to TRBJ2-4, with a tentative D call TRBD1 (6 bases). Trimming removed 10 bases at V and 0 bases at J, with 25 bases between. The germline CDR1 and CDR2 sequences are ENHRY and SYGVKD. The CDR3 is made up of 18 amino acids. The CDR3 sequence: CATIAPPHRAKAKNIQYF. The CDR3 DNA is TGTGCCACAATTGCCCCCCCCCACAGGGCCAAAGCCAAAAACATTCAGTACTTC.

This clonotype was counted many times. This chain links TRBV20-1 with TRBJ2-1; maybe TRBD1 (6 bases). CDR1 is DFQATT, CDR2 SNEGSKA, per germline (reference sequence). The CDR3 spans 12 residues. Trimming took off 1 base at V and 8 bases at J, with 9 bases between the two ends. CDR3 nucleotide sequence: TGCAGTGCTAGAGCTCAGGGGTATGAGCAGTTCTTC. Amino acid sequence: CSARAQGYEQFF.

This clonotype appeared many times. The rearrangement links TRBV27 to TRBJ2-1, with 7 bases aligning to TRBD1. This CDR3 spans 12 amino acids. Germline trimming cut 9 bases from V and 5 bases from J; bases unmatched to any gene: 4. Per the germline V gene, CDR1 is MNHEY and CDR2 is SMNVEV (reference sequence). The CDR3 here is CASRTGHNEQFF. CDR3 DNA: TGTGCCAGTCGGACAGGCCACAATGAGCAGTTCTTC.

This clonotype was observed many times. The gene calls are TRBV5-1 and TRBJ2-7; D may be TRBD2 (6 bases). The V end was cut by 4 bases, the J end by 2 bases, with 16 bases between. The CDR3 has 15 residues. CDR1 is SGHRS and CDR2 is YFSETQ in the germline V gene. The CDR3 sequence: CASSPEGGDTYEQYF. In DNA, the CDR3 is TGCGCCAGCAGCCCCGAGGGCGGGGATACCTACGAGCAGTACTTC.

This clonotype was seen at least ten times. This chain joins TRBV12-3 or TRBV12-4 and TRBJ2-3, with 9 positions matching TRBD1. After removal of 5 bases from V and 5 bases from J, the junction contained 8 bases not matched to a gene. This CDR3 comprises 15 residues. Here the CDR3 DNA reads TGTGCCAGCAGTCCCCGGGACAGGGTGATAGATACGCAGTATTTT. Translating it yields CASSPRDRVIDTQYF.

This clonotype was found many times. This chain connects TRBV6-5 to TRBJ1-2; 8 bases match TRBD1. V was pared by 0 bases and J by 8 bases, with 11 bases of the junction left unmatched. The CDR3 extends over 16 amino acids. The germline CDR1 and CDR2 sequences are MNHEY and SVGAGI. CDR3 bases: TGTGCCAGCAGTTACTCGACAGGGGACCTACGAGACGGCTACACCTTC. Amino acids: CASSYSTGDLRDGYTF.

This clonotype was observed at least ten times. The rearrangement uses TRBV10-1 and TRBJ2-1; 16 nucleotides agree with TRBD2. Germline V CDR1 and CDR2: WNHNN, SYGVQD (reference sequence). The CDR3 sequence is 19 residues long. J was trimmed by 1 base and V by 0 bases; bases with no gene match: 3. Here the CDR3 DNA reads TGCGCCAGCAGTGAGTCGATGGGACTAGCGGGGGGGTCCTACAATGAGCAGTTCTTC. This gives the protein CASSESMGLAGGSYNEQFF.

This clonotype was counted at least ten times. CDR3 residues: CASSSLGRGNQPQHF. CDR3 DNA: TGTGCCAGCAGCTCCCTCGGCAGGGGCAATCAGCCCCAGCATTTT. The chain combines TRBV7-2 with TRBJ1-5; the D gene is possibly TRBD1 (5 bases). Trimming removed 4 bases from V and 2 bases from J, with 12 bases in between. Looked up from germline, CDR1 is SGHTA and CDR2 is FQGNSA. This CDR3 is 15 amino acids long.

This clonotype has ten or more counts. The chain is built from TRBV7-6 and TRBJ2-1; 8 positions agree with TRBD2. Germline V lookup: CDR1 SGHVS, CDR2 FNYEAQ. The CDR3 spans 13 residues. V lost 5 bases, J lost 8 bases, and 5 bases stayed unmatched. CDR3 region: CASSPRGGDEQFF. The CDR3 bases are TGTGCCAGCAGCCCCCGGGGGGGGGATGAGCAGTTCTTC. The entire variable domain, with the rest obtained from reference TRBV7-6 and TRBJ2-1, is as follows: GAGVSQSPRYKVTKRGQDVALRCDPISGHVSLYWYRQALGQGPEFLTYFNYEAQQDKSGLPNDRFSAERPEGSISTLTIQRTEQRDSAMYRCASSPRGGDEQFFGPGTRLTVL.

This clonotype was seen many times. The chain combines TRBV20-1 with TRBJ2-4, with D hard to call. CDR1 and CDR2 (germline): DFQATT, SNEGSKA (reference sequence). The CDR3 length is 14 residues. Trimming removed 5 bases at V and 0 bases at J, with 11 bases between. In nucleotides, the CDR3 is TGCAGTGCTGGGCCTAACCTAGCCAAAAACATTCAGTACTTC. This codes for CSAGPNLAKNIQYF.

This clonotype was counted at least ten times. The chain combines TRBV11-2 with TRBJ2-6, with TRBD1 matching over 7 bases. This CDR3 has 18 amino acids. CDR1 and CDR2 (germline): SGHAT, FQNNGV. Trimming removed 4 bases from V and 2 bases from J; junction bases left unmatched: 11. The CDR3 bases are TGTGCCAGCAGCTCCCGGGACAGCCTAGGTACTGGGGCCAACGTCCTGACTTTC. It specifies CASSSRDSLGTGANVLTF.

The chain has TRBV7-2 and TRBJ1-5; D gene ambiguous. Germline values: CDR1 SGHTA, CDR2 FQGNSA. The CDR3 runs to 14 residues. V lost 3 bases and J 1 base, leaving 7 bases between the germline ends. The CDR3 here is CASSLELSNQPQHF. The CDR3, as DNA: TGTGCCAGCAGCTTGGAGCTGAGCAATCAGCCCCAGCATTTT.

The rearrangement joins TRBV6-5 to TRBJ2-1; 9 bases are shared with TRBD1. This CDR3 has 15 amino acids. V shed 0 bases and J 6 bases; nucleotides not matched to a gene: 3. Per the germline V gene, CDR1 is MNHEY and CDR2 is SVGAGI. The chain's CDR3 is CASSYSRTGVNEQFF. DNA of the CDR3: TGTGCCAGCAGTTACTCGAGGACAGGGGTCAATGAGCAGTTCTTC.

In its sample, this clonotype was seen many times. The rearrangement joins TRBV20-1 to TRBJ1-1; 10 bases fit TRBD1. Germline V CDR1 and CDR2: DFQATT, SNEGSKA (reference sequence). The J segment lost 7 bases and the V segment lost 5 bases, leaving 10 bases of the junction unmatched. The CDR3 has 14 amino acids. CDR3 amino acids: CSAAHRDRGVEAFF. The CDR3 bases are TGCAGTGCTGCCCATAGGGACAGGGGTGTTGAAGCTTTCTTT.

This clonotype has just a few counts. The genes are TRBV7-2 and TRBJ2-5; TRBD2 matches 8 bases. This CDR3 spans 14 amino acids. CDR1 is SGHTA and CDR2 is FQGNSA in the germline V gene. The V gene end was trimmed by 4 bases and the J gene end by 1 base; junction bases not matched to a gene: 2. The CDR3 reads CASSSAGGQETQYF. The CDR3 DNA reads TGTGCCAGCAGCTCGGCGGGAGGCCAAGAGACCCAGTACTTC.

J is TRBJ1-1 and V is TRBV5-6; 8 positions agree with TRBD1. The CDR3 loop spans 16 amino acids. After removal of 4 bases from V and 3 bases from J, the junction contained 11 bases not matched to a gene. Per the germline V gene, CDR1 is SGHDT and CDR2 is YYEEEE. The CDR3 reads CASSRPGQGGHTEAFF. In nucleotides, the CDR3 is TGTGCCAGCAGCCGACCAGGACAGGGAGGGCACACTGAAGCTTTCTTT.

In this sample, this clonotype turned up many times. V usage is TRBV20-1 and J usage is TRBJ1-3; no reliable D call. The V gene's germline CDR1 is DFQATT and CDR2 SNEGSKA (reference sequence). V lost 6 bases and J 4 bases, leaving 13 bases between the germline ends. The CDR3 length is 13 residues. CDR3 DNA: TGCAGTGCCTTTCAGCTGCGAGGAAACACCATATATTTT. Encoded protein: CSAFQLRGNTIYF.

Ten or more counts support this clonotype. CDR3 DNA: TGCGCCAGCAGCTTGGATGGCGGGGGGCTGGGCACAGATACGCAGTATTTT. Its translation is CASSLDGGGLGTDTQYF. This chain joins TRBV5-1 and TRBJ2-3; 8 nucleotides agree with TRBD2. The CDR3 has 17 residues. The V segment lost 0 bases and the J segment 1 base; nucleotides outside the gene matches: 7. CDR1 and CDR2 (germline): SGHRS, YFSETQ.